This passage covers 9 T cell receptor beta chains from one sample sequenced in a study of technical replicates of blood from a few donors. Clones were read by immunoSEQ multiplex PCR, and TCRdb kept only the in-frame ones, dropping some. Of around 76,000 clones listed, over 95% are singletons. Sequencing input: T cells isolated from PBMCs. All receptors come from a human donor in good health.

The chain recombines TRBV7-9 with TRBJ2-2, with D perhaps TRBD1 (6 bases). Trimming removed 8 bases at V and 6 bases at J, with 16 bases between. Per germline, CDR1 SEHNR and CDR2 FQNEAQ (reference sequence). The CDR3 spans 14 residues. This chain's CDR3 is CASFDRTLAGELFF. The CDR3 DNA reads TGTGCCAGCTTCGACAGGACTCTTGCCGGGGAGCTGTTTTTT. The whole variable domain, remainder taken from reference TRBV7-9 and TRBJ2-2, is DTGVSQNPRHKITKRGQNVTFRCDPISEHNRLYWYRQTLGQGPEFLTYFQNEAQLEKSRLLSDRFSAERPKGSFSTLEIQRTEQGDSAMYLCASFDRTLAGELFFGEGSRLTVL.

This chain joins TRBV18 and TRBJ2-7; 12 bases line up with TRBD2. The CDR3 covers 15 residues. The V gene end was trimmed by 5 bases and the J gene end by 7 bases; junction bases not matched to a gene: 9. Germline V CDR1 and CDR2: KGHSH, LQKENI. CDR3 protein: CASSASGRALGEQYF. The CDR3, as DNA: TGTGCCAGCTCAGCTAGCGGGAGGGCCTTAGGTGAGCAGTACTTC.

This CDR3 reads CASRIGPEATEAFF. In nucleotides, the CDR3 is TGCGCCAGCAGGATTGGCCCGGAGGCCACTGAAGCTTTCTTT. The rearrangement uses TRBV5-1 and TRBJ1-1, with unresolved D. Per germline, CDR1 SGHRS and CDR2 YFSETQ. V lost 5 bases and J lost 4, with 15 bases in between. The CDR3 is 14 amino acids. The full variable domain, with the rest looked up from reference TRBV5-1 and TRBJ1-1, is KAGVTQTPRYLIKTRGQQVTLSCSPISGHRSVSWYQQTPGQGLQFLFEYFSETQRNKGNFPGRFSGRQFSNSRSEMNVSTLELGDSALYLCASRIGPEATEAFFGQGTRLTVV.

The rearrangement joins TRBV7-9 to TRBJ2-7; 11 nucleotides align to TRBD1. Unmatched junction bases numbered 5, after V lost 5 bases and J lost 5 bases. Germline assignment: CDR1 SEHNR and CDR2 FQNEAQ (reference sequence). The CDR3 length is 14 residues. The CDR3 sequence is CASSLGQGEDEQYF. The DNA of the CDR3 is TGTGCCAGCAGCCTGGGACAGGGGGAGGACGAGCAGTACTTC.

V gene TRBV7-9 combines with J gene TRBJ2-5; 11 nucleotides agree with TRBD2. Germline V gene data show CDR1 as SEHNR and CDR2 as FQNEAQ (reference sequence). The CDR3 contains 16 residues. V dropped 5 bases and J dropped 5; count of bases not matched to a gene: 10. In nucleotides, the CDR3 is TGTGCCAGCAGCACTCCAATAGCGGGAGGGCCCGAGACCCAGTACTTC. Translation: CASSTPIAGGPETQYF.

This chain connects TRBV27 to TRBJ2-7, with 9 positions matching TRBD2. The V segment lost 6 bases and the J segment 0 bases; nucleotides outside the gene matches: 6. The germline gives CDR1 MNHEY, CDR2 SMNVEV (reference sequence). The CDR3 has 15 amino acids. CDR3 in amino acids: CASSYSGGSSYEQYF. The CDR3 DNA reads TGTGCCAGCAGCTATAGCGGGGGCAGCTCCTACGAGCAGTACTTC.

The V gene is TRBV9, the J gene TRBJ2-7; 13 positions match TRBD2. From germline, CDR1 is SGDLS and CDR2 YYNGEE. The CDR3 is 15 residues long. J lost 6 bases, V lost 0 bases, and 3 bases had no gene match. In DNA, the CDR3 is TGTGCCAGCAGCGTAGTAGGACTAGCGGGGGCCGAGCAGTACTTC. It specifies CASSVVGLAGAEQYF.

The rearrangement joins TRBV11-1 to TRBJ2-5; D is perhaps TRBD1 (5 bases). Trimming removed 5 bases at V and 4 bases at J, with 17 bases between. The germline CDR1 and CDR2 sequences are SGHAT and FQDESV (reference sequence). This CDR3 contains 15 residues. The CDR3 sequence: CASSKNSGLAETQYF. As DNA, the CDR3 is TGTGCCAGCAGCAAGAACTCAGGGCTCGCAGAGACCCAGTACTTC.

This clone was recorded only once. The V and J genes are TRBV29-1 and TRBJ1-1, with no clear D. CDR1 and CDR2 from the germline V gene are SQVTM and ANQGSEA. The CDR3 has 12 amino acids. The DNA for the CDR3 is TGCACCACTTCGGAGGGGAACACTGAAGCTTTCTTT. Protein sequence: CTTSEGNTEAFF.